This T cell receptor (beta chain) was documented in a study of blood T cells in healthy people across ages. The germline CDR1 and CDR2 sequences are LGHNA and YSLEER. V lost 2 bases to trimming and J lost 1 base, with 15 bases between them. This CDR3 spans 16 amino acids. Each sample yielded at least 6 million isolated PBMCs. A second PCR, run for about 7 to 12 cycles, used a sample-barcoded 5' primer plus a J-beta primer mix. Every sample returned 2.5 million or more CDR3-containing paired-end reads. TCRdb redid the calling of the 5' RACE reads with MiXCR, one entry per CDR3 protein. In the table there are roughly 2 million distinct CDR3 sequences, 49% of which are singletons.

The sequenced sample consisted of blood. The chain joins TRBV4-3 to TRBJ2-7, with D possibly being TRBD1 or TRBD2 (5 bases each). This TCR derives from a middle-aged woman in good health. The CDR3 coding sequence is TGCGCCAGCAGCCAAAGTTCGGGAAAGGGGTCCTACGAGCAGTACTTC. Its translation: CASSQSSGKGSYEQYF.